This is a list of T cell receptor beta chains from one sample in a study of T cell changes during pregnancy in multiple sclerosis. The repertoire was sequenced with immunoSEQ multiplex PCR; TCRdb's copy has only in-frame clones and lacks some. The sample includes roughly 76,000 clones, around nine tenths of them seen just once. Sequences were derived from CD4+ T cells from peripheral blood mononuclear cells, sampled in the second trimester of pregnancy. The receptors were sampled from a female donor with multiple sclerosis, enrolled in a pregnancy study. CDR3s leave out the opening cysteine and the closing phenylalanine or tryptophan.

V	J	CDR3
TRBV12-5	TRBJ1-2	ASATGGTRGYT
TRBV2	TRBJ2-1	ASSVGQGPLGNEQF
TRBV28	TRBJ1-6	ASSLAHNSPLH
TRBV9	TRBJ1-2	ASSARDRGNVGYT
TRBV4-3	TRBJ1-2	ASSQAQGNNYGYT
TRBV7-2	TRBJ2-1	ASSTSGRFYNEQF
TRBV30	TRBJ2-1	ALTGGTYNEQF
TRBV6-5	TRBJ2-7	ASSYSPSGTYEQY
TRBV29-1	TRBJ2-7	SVVEASYEQY
TRBV29-1	TRBJ2-2	SGQGSNTGELF